This TCR beta chain was sequenced in a study of shared clonotypes between healthy human individuals. Study details: Three plates were used per donor for CD4 naive, three for CD4 memory, two for CD8 naive and one for CD8 memory. Study-level results: Investigators collected only blood, and repertoires in tissues likely differ.

Naive CD8 cells lacked CD45RO, underwent positive selection for CCR7 and left out terminally differentiated effector memory CD45RA+ cells. Concerning this clone itself: As yet, its antigen is unknown.

Using immunoSEQ multiplex PCR, the repertoire was profiled, and TCRdb retains in-frame clones only, with some absent. The sample lists roughly 2.1 million clones, about 93% occurring once. Sequencing was carried out using naive CD8+ T cells from PBMCs. This receptor was obtained from a man aged 18-30 years in good health. Some clones in this sample may be carry-over from other donors' samples.

Written as DNA, the CDR3 is TGTGCCAGCAGCTCCGGGGGGAACGAGCAGTACTTC. Its translation: CASSSGGNEQYF. This sequence joins TRBV7-9 and TRBJ2-7; 7 bases are a match to TRBD2. V shed 4 bases and J 5 bases; nucleotides not matched to a gene: 2. This CDR3 has 12 residues. CDR1 is SEHNR and CDR2 is FQNEAQ in the germline V gene (reference sequence).